This T cell receptor beta chain was retrieved from a study of blood T cell repertoires in COVID-19. Here immunoSEQ multiplex PCR was the method, and the copy in TCRdb shows in-frame clones only, minus some. The sample records around 170,000 clones, 84% being singletons. From germline, CDR1 is SGHRS and CDR2 YFSETQ. The junction had 10 bases not matched to a gene; V was cut back by 0 bases and J by 5 bases. This CDR3 is built from 16 residues. Participants reported their clinical history, and cohort assignment relied on those reports. Sequenced material: PBMCs or T cells enriched from blood (not recorded which). The chain employs TRBV5-1 and TRBJ1-1; 7 nucleotides agree with TRBD1. The sequence came from a man aged 50 to 60 who had recovered from COVID-19. CDR3 in amino acids: CASSLGTTGFRTEAFF. The CDR3 DNA sequence: TGCGCCAGCAGCTTGGGAACGACAGGGTTTAGGACTGAAGCTTTCTTT.